The 25 T cell receptor beta chains in this list originate from one sample, sequenced in a study of CD8 T cells in ankylosing spondylitis. Overall study results and limits: Apparently characteristic of ankylosing spondylitis blood was a TCR beta motif (eight highly homologous variants).

TCRdb called the 5' RACE reads again in MiXCR, with one record for every CDR3 protein. The sample consists of about 540,000 distinct CDR3 sequences, roughly 13% of them appearing once. These receptors are not linked to any known antigen. Source material: blood, either unsorted or a sorted T cell fraction (not recorded which). Receptors originate from a male donor with ankylosing spondylitis.

This clonotype was seen repeatedly, ten times or more. The chain recombines TRBV3-1 with TRBJ2-3, with D maybe TRBD1 (5 bases). The CDR3 has 14 residues. Germline-derived CDR1 and CDR2 are LGHDT and YNNKEL (reference sequence). Trimming took 3 bases from V and 0 from J, leaving 7 bases between them. CDR3 in amino acids: CASSHWTSTDTQYF. The DNA of the CDR3 is TGTGCCAGCAGCCATTGGACAAGCACAGATACGCAGTATTTT.

This clonotype was seen a few times. The rearrangement links TRBV6-1 to TRBJ1-5; 9 nucleotides line up with TRBD1. Trimming at V came to 6 bases and at J to 10 bases, leaving 4 bases not matched to a gene. This CDR3 region has 12 residues. From germline, CDR1 is MNHNS and CDR2 SASEGT. The CDR3 spells CASRETGGPQHF. The DNA of the CDR3 is TGTGCCAGCAGGGAAACAGGGGGCCCCCAGCATTTT.

The V and J genes are TRBV24-1 and TRBJ2-2; D unclear. Germline loops: CDR1 KGHDR, CDR2 SFDVKD. The germline V and J ends were trimmed by 1 base and 1 base, with 6 bases remaining between them. CDR3 length equals 15 residues. The CDR3 bases are TGTGCCACCAGTGATTTAGATGGGAACACCGGGGAGCTGTTTTTT. This encodes CATSDLDGNTGELFF.

The chain recombines TRBV29-1 with TRBJ2-7; maybe TRBD2 (6 bases). CDR3 length: 13 residues. V was shortened by 3 bases and J by 4 bases, with 13 bases between the two germline ends. Germline V gives CDR1 SQVTM, CDR2 ANQGSEA. The CDR3 nucleotides read TGCAGCGTTGATGCGGGATCTCCTTACGAGCAGTACTTC. Translated: CSVDAGSPYEQYF.

This clonotype turned up a few times. The chain links TRBV11-2 to TRBJ2-7, with TRBD1 matching 8 bases. V dropped 1 base and J dropped 5; count of bases not matched to a gene: 4. CDR3 size: 14 residues. Germline-derived CDR1 and CDR2 are SGHAT and FQNNGV. CDR3 sequence reads: CASSLGSGGDEQYV. The CDR3 DNA is TGTGCCAGCAGCTTAGGGTCAGGGGGCGACGAGCAGTACGTC.

The V gene is TRBV2, the J gene TRBJ2-5; D not resolved. The V gene's germline CDR1 is SNHLY and CDR2 FYNNEI. The CDR3 length is 14 residues. V gave up 2 bases and J gave up 7 bases, with 14 bases separating them. As DNA, the CDR3 is TGTGCCAGCAGTGAACGGGCGTCGGATGGGACCCAGTACTTC. It specifies CASSERASDGTQYF. Full variable domain (missing parts from reference TRBV2 and TRBJ2-5): EPEVTQTPSHQVTQMGQEVILRCVPISNHLYFYWYRQILGQKVEFLVSFYNNEISEKSEIFDDQFSVERPDGSNFTLKIRSTKLEDSAMYFCASSERASDGTQYFGPGTRLLVL.

This clonotype was detected only a few times. This rearrangement joins TRBV10-3 to TRBJ2-3, with D maybe TRBD2 (5 bases). The CDR3 has 14 residues. Trimming cost V 2 bases and J 4 bases, with 10 bases left between them. Germline loops: CDR1 ENHRY, CDR2 SYGVKD. CDR3 coding DNA: TGTGCCATCAGTGAGCTCCCGGGGTCAGATACGCAGTATTTT. It specifies CAISELPGSDTQYF.

This clonotype was observed a few times. The J gene is TRBJ1-1, the V gene TRBV5-6; D unresolved. The ends were cut back, 2 bases at V and 5 bases at J, with 10 bases in the middle. This CDR3 comprises 13 residues. CDR1 is SGHDT and CDR2 is YYEEEE in the germline V gene. The CDR3 DNA reads as TGTGCCAGCAGCTTTTTGATGGGGACTGAAGCTTTCTTT. The encoded protein is CASSFLMGTEAFF.

The chain couples TRBV7-2 to TRBJ2-7; 9 nucleotides line up with TRBD2. After removal of 4 bases from V and 2 bases from J, the junction contained 6 bases not matched to a gene. The CDR3 spans 15 residues. Germline CDR1 SGHTA, CDR2 FQGNSA. In DNA, the CDR3 is TGTGCCAGCAGCTCCTTGGCGGGAGGGGCCTACGAGCAGTACTTC. Its protein product is CASSSLAGGAYEQYF.

This sequence joins TRBV6-1 and TRBJ2-7, with TRBD1 matching 8 bases. The CDR3 totals 14 residues. Germline CDR1 reads MNHNS; CDR2 reads SASEGT. The ends lost 6 bases at V and 4 bases at J; junction bases unmatched: 8. The CDR3, as DNA: TGTGCCAGCAGGTCTGGACAGGGCCCTTACGAGCAGTACTTC. The encoded protein is CASRSGQGPYEQYF.

The CDR3 DNA reads as TGCGCCAGCAGCCCGGACACCGATCAGCCCCAGCATTTT. It codes for CASSPDTDQPQHF. The chain employs TRBV5-1 and TRBJ1-5, with D possibly TRBD1 on 5 matching bases. CDR1 and CDR2 from the germline V gene are SGHRS and YFSETQ. V was pared by 4 bases and J by 5 bases, with 10 bases between. This CDR3 is built from 13 residues.

The chain has TRBV2 and TRBJ1-4, with D maybe TRBD1 (5 bases). Germline V gene lookup returns CDR1 SNHLY and CDR2 FYNNEI. Trimming removed 1 base at V and 5 bases at J, with 8 bases between. The CDR3 runs 14 residues. CDR3 DNA sequence: TGTGCCAGCAGTGAAGGGGGGTGGAATGAAAAACTGTTTTTT. It translates to CASSEGGWNEKLFF.

Only a few counts were recorded for this clonotype. The chain is built from TRBV7-2 and TRBJ2-5; 10 bases agree with TRBD2. The CDR3 length is 16 residues. Germline values: CDR1 SGHTA, CDR2 FQGNSA. J gave up 5 bases and V 5 bases, and 11 bases lay outside the gene matches. The CDR3 coding sequence is TGTGCCAGCAGCGCCGCCGGGACTAGCGCCACTGAGACCCAGTACTTC. This sequence encodes CASSAAGTSATETQYF.

This clonotype was found many times. CDR3 loop: CASKKWDGNEQFF. In nucleotides, the CDR3 is TGTGCCAGCAAGAAGTGGGACGGCAATGAGCAGTTCTTC. V gene TRBV12-3 or TRBV12-4 combines with J gene TRBJ2-1; D possibly uses TRBD1 or TRBD2 (5 bases each). V was clipped by 7 bases and J by 6 bases, with 13 bases between them. There are 13 residues in the CDR3.

The genes are TRBV20-1 and TRBJ2-4; no clear D gene. The CDR3 totals 12 residues. Per germline, CDR1 DFQATT and CDR2 SNEGSKA (reference sequence). V lost 4 bases to trimming and J lost 0 bases, with 4 bases between them. CDR3 loop: CSANVAKNIQYF. As DNA, the CDR3 is TGCAGTGCTAATGTAGCCAAAAACATTCAGTACTTC.

This clonotype showed up just a few times. This chain connects TRBV7-8 to TRBJ2-3, with TRBD1 matching over 9 bases. The CDR3 has 15 residues. Unmatched junction bases numbered 7, after V lost 8 bases and J lost 1 base. Germline-derived CDR1 and CDR2 are SGHVS and FQNEAQ. In DNA, the CDR3 is TGTGCCAGCGAAGCCGGGACAGGGCGCACAGATACGCAGTATTTT. Its translation is CASEAGTGRTDTQYF.

The sample holds a few counts of this clonotype. V gene TRBV30 combines with J gene TRBJ2-2; TRBD2 matches 7 bases. J lost 2 bases, V lost 5 bases, and 5 bases had no gene match. This CDR3 has 14 amino acids. CDR1 GTSNPN and CDR2 SVGIG come from the germline V gene (reference sequence). DNA for the CDR3: TGTGCCTGGCTGGGACTACCTAACACCGGGGAGCTGTTTTTT. It specifies CAWLGLPNTGELFF. The whole variable domain, remainder taken from reference TRBV30 and TRBJ2-2, is SQTIHQWPATLVQPVGSPLSLECTVEGTSNPNLYWYRQAAGRGLQLLFYSVGIGQISSEVPQNLSASRPQDRQFILSSKKLLLSDSGFYLCAWLGLPNTGELFFGEGSRLTVL.

The table lists this clonotype with a few counts. The chain has TRBV20-1 and TRBJ2-3; TRBD1 agrees at 9 bases. CDR1 and CDR2 (germline): DFQATT, SNEGSKA (reference sequence). V lost 5 bases and J lost 3; bases outside the gene matches: 6. The CDR3 consists of 14 residues. The CDR3 region has the DNA TGCAGTGCTCGGGGGGACAGGGTGACAGATACGCAGTATTTT. Its protein product is CSARGDRVTDTQYF.

In its sample, this clonotype was seen many times. This chain links TRBV5-1 with TRBJ2-2; D uncertain. This CDR3 is built from 17 residues. V lost 0 bases, J lost 2 bases, and 14 bases lay in between. Per the germline V gene, CDR1 is SGHRS and CDR2 is YFSETQ. The CDR3 sequence is CASSLDPRLLNTGELFF. The CDR3 nucleotides are TGCGCCAGCAGCTTGGACCCCAGGCTTCTAAACACCGGGGAGCTGTTTTTT.

This clonotype was detected only a few times. The CDR3 sequence: CASSQVTGLDSPLHF. The CDR3 DNA follows: TGTGCCAGCAGCCAAGTTACGGGTTTGGATTCACCCCTCCACTTT. This chain uses TRBV3-1 with TRBJ1-6; D unresolved. Germline V lookup: CDR1 LGHDT, CDR2 YNNKEL (reference sequence). V was trimmed by 1 base and J by 8 bases, leaving 12 bases between them. The length of the CDR3 is 15 residues.

V gene TRBV6-2 or TRBV6-3 combines with J gene TRBJ1-6; possibly TRBD1 for D (6 bases). The V end lost 2 bases, the J end lost 4 bases, and 6 bases lay between the germline ends. Germline CDR1 reads MNHEY; CDR2 reads SVGEGT. This CDR3 spans 14 amino acids. CDR3 amino acids: CASSYGQYNSPLHF. Written as DNA, the CDR3 is TGTGCCAGCAGTTACGGACAGTATAATTCACCCCTCCACTTT.

The genes are TRBV10-3 and TRBJ1-1; tentative D call: TRBD1 (5 bases). The CDR3 contains 15 residues. V lost 4 bases and J 8 bases, leaving 20 bases between the germline ends. Germline V lookup: CDR1 ENHRY, CDR2 SYGVKD. The CDR3 reads CAISAGGPPETEAFF. The CDR3 DNA is TGTGCCATCAGTGCGGGGGGACCGCCCGAAACAGAAGCTTTCTTT.

The sample holds a few counts of this clonotype. CDR3 in DNA: TGTGCCAGCAGCTTGGGGACCAAAAACAATGAGCAGTTCTTC. Translated, it gives CASSLGTKNNEQFF. The rearrangement links TRBV7-9 to TRBJ2-1; D may be TRBD1 or TRBD2 (5 bases each). The CDR3 sequence is 14 residues long. Per the germline V gene, CDR1 is SEHNR and CDR2 is FQNEAQ (reference sequence). V lost 3 bases and J 5 bases, leaving 11 bases between the germline ends.

The J gene is TRBJ2-5, the V gene TRBV15; 7 bases are shared with TRBD2. The CDR3 runs 16 residues. Germline V lookup: CDR1 LNHNV, CDR2 YYDKDF (reference sequence). J was trimmed by 5 bases and V by 1 base; bases with no gene match: 10. The CDR3 sequence is CATSRGEGGSAETQYF. CDR3 coding DNA: TGTGCCACCAGCAGAGGGGAGGGAGGGAGTGCGGAGACCCAGTACTTC.

The chain combines TRBV25-1 with TRBJ1-3, with no clear D. CDR1 is MGHDK and CDR2 is SYGVNS in the germline V gene. Trimming left V 7 bases short and J 3 bases short, with 7 bases between. The CDR3 has 12 amino acids. The DNA of the CDR3 is TGTGCCAGCACTTCGATTGGAAACACCATATATTTT. It yields the protein CASTSIGNTIYF.